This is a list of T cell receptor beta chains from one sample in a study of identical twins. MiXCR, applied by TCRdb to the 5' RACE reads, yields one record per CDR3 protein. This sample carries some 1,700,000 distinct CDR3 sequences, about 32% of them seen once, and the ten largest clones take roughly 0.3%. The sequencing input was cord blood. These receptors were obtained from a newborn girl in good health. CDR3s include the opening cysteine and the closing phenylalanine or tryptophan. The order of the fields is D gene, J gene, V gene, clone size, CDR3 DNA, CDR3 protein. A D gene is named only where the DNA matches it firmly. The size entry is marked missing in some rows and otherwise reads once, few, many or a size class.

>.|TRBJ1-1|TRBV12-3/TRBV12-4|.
TGTGCCAGCAGTTTTCGCAGGGGAAGCTTCAACACTGAAGCTTTCTTT
CASSFRRGSFNTEAFF
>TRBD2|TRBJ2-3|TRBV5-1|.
TGCGCCAGCAGCTTGGCTGTCCGTCTAGCGGGCACAGATACGCAGTATTTT
CASSLAVRLAGTDTQYF
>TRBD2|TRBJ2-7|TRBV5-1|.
TGCGCCAGCAGTTGGGAAGCGCTAGCGGGGCACAATGAGCAGTACTTC
CASSWEALAGHNEQYF
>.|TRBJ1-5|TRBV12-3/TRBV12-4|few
TGTGCCAGCAGTTTACGTACAGGTTTCCCAAATCAGCCCCAGCATTTT
CASSLRTGFPNQPQHF
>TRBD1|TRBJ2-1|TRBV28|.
TGTGCCAGCAGCCCCGACAGGGGGAGTGGAGGCTCCTACAATGAGCAGTTCTTC
CASSPDRGSGGSYNEQFF
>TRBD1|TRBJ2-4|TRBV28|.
TGTGCCTTATCTTGGGGGGACAGGGACGTCCCGAAAAACATTCAGTACTTC
CALSWGDRDVPKNIQYF
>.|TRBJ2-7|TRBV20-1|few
TGCAGTGCTAGACGGGCCTCCTACGAGCAGTACTTC
CSARRASYEQYF
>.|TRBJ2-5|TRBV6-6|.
TGTGCCAGCAGTTACAGCGGGCGCTACGGGCAGTACTTC
CASSYSGRYGQYF
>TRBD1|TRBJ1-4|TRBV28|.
TGTGCCAGCAAACCAGGGGGGCCTAATGAAAAACTGTTTTTT
CASKPGGPNEKLFF
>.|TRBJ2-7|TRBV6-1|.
TGTGCCAGCAGTGAAGCTTTCGGGGGCTACGAGCAGTACTTC
CASSEAFGGYEQYF